This T cell receptor (beta chain) was obtained from a study of CD8+ T cells in alopecia areata. Study at large: Transfer of skin from approximately 6-13-month-old C3H/HeJ graft donors with spontaneous alopecia was made to approximately 6-11-week-old female C3H/HeJ mice.

The CDR3 sequence is 14 residues long. The germline CDR1 and CDR2 sequences are SGHDT and FRDEAV. After removal of 5 bases from V and 3 bases from J, the junction contained 4 bases not matched to a gene. A note on this clone: Its antigen is still unknown. The genes and germline here are from mouse. The read is 4 residues too short to cover the CDR3 end, so that end is filled in from the germline J gene.

Sorting used CD4, CD8alpha, NKG2D, NKG2ACE and other markers on pooled cutaneous lymph node cells. Extracted RNA was reverse transcribed into cDNA, the sequencing template. Profiled with immunoSEQ multiplex PCR; TCRdb holds only in-frame clones, not every one. The repertoire has approximately 300,000 clones, none seen only once; the ten largest take 1.2%. Study findings and constraints: Normal skin contains resident alphabeta T cells, and these are also sequenced in scalp samples. It was less clear whether patients shared TCRs than it was in mice, possibly because of HLA. In lesional scalp, particularly from alopecia totalis/universalis, clonality was higher than in normal scalp.

The sequenced sample consisted of CD4+ T cells sorted from a lymph node. The J gene is TRBJ2-7, the V gene TRBV14; 11 bases align to TRBD2. The receptor was derived from a C3H/HeJ mouse with alopecia areata. Mice of this strain are of MHC haplotype H2-k. The part of the CDR3 DNA that was read is TGTGCCAGCAGACCGGGACTGGGGGTCTAT. Amino acids: CASRPGLGVY. From start to end, the CDR3 is CASRPGLGVYEQYF.